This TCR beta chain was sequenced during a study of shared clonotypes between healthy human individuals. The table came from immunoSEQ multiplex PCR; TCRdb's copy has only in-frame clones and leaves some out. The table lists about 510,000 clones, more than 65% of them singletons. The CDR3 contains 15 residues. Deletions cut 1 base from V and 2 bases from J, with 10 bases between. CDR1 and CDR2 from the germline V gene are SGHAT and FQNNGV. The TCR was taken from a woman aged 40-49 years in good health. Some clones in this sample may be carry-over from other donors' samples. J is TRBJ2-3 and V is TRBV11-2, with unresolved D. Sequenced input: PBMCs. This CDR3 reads CASSLGLGVTDTQYF. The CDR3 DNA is TGTGCCAGCAGCTTAGGTCTAGGAGTCACAGATACGCAGTATTTT.